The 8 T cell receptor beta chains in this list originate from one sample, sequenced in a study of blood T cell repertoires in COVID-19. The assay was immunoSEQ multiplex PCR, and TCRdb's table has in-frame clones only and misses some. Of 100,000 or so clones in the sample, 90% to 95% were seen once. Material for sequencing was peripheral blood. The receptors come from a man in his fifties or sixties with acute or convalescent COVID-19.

The CDR3 reads CASSQAAGVGELFF. CDR3 nucleotide sequence: TGTGCCAGCTCACAAGCCGCAGGGGTCGGGGAGCTGTTTTTT. This chain links TRBV18 with TRBJ2-2; D perhaps matches TRBD1 (6 bases). This CDR3 spans 14 amino acids. CDR1 and CDR2 (germline): KGHSH, LQKENI. Trimming took 4 bases from V and 7 from J, leaving 13 bases between them. Looking up the rest from reference TRBV18 and TRBJ2-2 gives the full variable domain: NAGVMQNPRHLVRRRGQEARLRCSPMKGHSHVYWYRQLPEEGLKFMVYLQKENIIDESGMPKERFSAEFPKEGPSILRIQQVVRGDSAAYFCASSQAAGVGELFFGEGSRLTVL.

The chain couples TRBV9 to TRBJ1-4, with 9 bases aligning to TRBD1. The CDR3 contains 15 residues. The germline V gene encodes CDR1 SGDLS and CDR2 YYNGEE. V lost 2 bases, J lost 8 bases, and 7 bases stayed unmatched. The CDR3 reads CASSVTQGAREKLFF. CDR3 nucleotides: TGTGCCAGCAGCGTCACACAGGGGGCCCGGGAAAAACTGTTTTTT.

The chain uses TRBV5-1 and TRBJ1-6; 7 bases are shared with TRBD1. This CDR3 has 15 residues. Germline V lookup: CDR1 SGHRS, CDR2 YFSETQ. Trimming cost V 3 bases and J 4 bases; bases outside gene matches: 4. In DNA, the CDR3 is TGCGCCAGCAGCTGGACAGGAGGTTATAATTCACCCCTCCACTTT. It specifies CASSWTGGYNSPLHF.

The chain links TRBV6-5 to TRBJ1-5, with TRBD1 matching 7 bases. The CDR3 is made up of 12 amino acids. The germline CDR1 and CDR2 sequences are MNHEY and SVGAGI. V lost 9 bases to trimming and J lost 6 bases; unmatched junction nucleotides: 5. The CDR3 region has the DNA TGTGCCAGTAAACAGGGGCCTCAGCCCCAGCATTTT. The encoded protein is CASKQGPQPQHF.

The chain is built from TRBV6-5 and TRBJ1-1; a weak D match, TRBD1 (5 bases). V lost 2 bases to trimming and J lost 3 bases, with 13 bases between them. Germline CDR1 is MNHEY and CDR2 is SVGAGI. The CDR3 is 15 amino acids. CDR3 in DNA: TGTGCCAGCAGTTACGCCCTTGCGGGGGACACTGAAGCTTTCTTT. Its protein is CASSYALAGDTEAFF.

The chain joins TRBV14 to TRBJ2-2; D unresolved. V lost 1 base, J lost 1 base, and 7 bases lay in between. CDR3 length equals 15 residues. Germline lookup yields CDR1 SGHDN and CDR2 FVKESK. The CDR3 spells CASSQVRGNTGELFF. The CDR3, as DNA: TGTGCCAGCAGCCAAGTCCGCGGGAACACCGGGGAGCTGTTTTTT. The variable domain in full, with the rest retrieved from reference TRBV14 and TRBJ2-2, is EAGVTQFPSHSVIEKGQTVTLRCDPISGHDNLYWYRRVMGKEIKFLLHFVKESKQDESGMPNNRFLAERTGGTYSTLKVQPAELEDSGVYFCASSQVRGNTGELFFGEGSRLTVL.

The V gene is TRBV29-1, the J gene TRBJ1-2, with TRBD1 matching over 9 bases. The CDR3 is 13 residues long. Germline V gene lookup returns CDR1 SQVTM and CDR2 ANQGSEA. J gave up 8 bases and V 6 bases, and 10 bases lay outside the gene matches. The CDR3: CSVTTTGGEGYTF. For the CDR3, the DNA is TGCAGCGTCACCACCACAGGGGGCGAGGGCTACACCTTC.

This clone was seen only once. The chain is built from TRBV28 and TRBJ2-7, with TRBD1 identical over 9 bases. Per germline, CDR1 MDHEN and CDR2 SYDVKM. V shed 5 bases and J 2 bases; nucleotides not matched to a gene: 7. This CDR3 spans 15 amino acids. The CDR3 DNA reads TGTGCCAGCAGTCCCGGGACAGGGATTCCCTACGAGCAGTACTTC. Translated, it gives CASSPGTGIPYEQYF.